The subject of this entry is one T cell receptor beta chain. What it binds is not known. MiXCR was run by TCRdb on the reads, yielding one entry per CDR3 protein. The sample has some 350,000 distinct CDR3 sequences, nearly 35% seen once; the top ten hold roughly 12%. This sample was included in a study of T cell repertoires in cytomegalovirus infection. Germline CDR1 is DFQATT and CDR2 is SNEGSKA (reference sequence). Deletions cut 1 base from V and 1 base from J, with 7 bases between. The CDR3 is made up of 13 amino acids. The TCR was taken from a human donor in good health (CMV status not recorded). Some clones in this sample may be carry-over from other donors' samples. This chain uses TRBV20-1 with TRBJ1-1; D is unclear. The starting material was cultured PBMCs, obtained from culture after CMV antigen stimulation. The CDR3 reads CSARVRWNTEAFF. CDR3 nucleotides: TGCAGTGCTAGAGTGAGGTGGAACACTGAAGCTTTCTTT.